This T cell receptor (beta chain) is drawn from a study of shared clonotypes between healthy human individuals. The repertoire was sequenced with immunoSEQ multiplex PCR; TCRdb's copy has only in-frame clones and lacks some. The sample lists about 190,000 clones; about 68% were seen once. Note on this clone: Its antigen is undetermined.

The CDR3 totals 13 residues. Germline V gives CDR1 SGHTA, CDR2 FQGNSA. The ends lost 5 bases at V and 6 bases at J; junction bases unmatched: 4. Findings of the study overall: Researchers sampled only blood; tissue repertoires likely differ.

CD45RA+ naive and CD45RA-negative memory subsets were separated from CD4+ cells. This chain joins TRBV7-2 and TRBJ2-3, with 8 nucleotides matching TRBD1. Sequenced sample: memory CD4+ T cells sorted from blood. Subset given: CD45RA-negative fraction. This sequence originates from a man aged 25-40 years in good health. The CDR3 region is CASSPRDRDTQYF. In nucleotides, the CDR3 is TGTGCCAGCAGCCCTAGGGACAGGGATACGCAGTATTTT.